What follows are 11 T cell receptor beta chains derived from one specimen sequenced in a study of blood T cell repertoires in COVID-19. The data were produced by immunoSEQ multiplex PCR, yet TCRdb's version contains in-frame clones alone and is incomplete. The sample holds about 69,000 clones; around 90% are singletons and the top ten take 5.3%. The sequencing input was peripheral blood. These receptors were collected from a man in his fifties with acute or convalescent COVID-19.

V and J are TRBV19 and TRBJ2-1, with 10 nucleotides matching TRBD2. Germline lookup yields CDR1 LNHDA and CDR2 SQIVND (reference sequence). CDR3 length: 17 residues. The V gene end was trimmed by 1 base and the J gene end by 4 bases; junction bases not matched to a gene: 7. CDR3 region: CASSIGFGLAAYNEQFF. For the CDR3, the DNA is TGTGCCAGTAGTATAGGGTTCGGACTAGCGGCTTACAATGAGCAGTTCTTC.

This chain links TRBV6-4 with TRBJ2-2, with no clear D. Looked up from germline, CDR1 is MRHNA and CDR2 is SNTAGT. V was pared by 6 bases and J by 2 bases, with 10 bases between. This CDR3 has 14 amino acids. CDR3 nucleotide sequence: TGTGCCAGCAGGGAGTCTCGTAACACCGGGGAGCTGTTTTTT. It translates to CASRESRNTGELFF.

The CDR3 protein is CASSIPRDGLYSNQPQHF. DNA of the CDR3: TGTGCCAGTAGTATACCAAGGGACGGACTATATAGCAATCAGCCCCAGCATTTT. The chain couples TRBV19 to TRBJ1-5; maybe TRBD1 (5 bases). Germline lookup yields CDR1 LNHDA and CDR2 SQIVND (reference sequence). The CDR3 consists of 18 residues. V lost 2 bases to trimming and J lost 0 bases, with 17 bases between them. The full variable domain, its missing parts supplied by reference TRBV19 and TRBJ1-5, is DGGITQSPKYLFRKEGQNVTLSCEQNLNHDAMYWYRQDPGQGLRLIYYSQIVNDFQKGDIAEGYSVSREKKESFPLTVTSAQKNPTAFYLCASSIPRDGLYSNQPQHFGDGTRLSIL.

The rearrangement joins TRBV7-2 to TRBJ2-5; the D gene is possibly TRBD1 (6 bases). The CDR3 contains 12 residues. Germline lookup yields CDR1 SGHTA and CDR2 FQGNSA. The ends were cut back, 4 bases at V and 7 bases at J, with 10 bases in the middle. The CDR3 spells CASSSQGTTQYF. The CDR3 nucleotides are TGTGCCAGCAGCTCACAGGGCACGACCCAGTACTTC.

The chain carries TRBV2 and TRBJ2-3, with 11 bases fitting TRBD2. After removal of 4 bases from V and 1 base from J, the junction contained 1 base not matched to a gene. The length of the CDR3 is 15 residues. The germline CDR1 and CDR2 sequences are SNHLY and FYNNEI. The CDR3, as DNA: TGTGCCAGCAGTGTGGGACTAGCGGGCACAGATACGCAGTATTTT. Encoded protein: CASSVGLAGTDTQYF.

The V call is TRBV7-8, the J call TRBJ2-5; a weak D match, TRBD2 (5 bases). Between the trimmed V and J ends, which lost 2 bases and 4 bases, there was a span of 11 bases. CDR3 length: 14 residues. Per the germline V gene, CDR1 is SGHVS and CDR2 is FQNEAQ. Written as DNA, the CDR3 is TGTGCCAGCAGCTTAAGGGCGGGCTCAGAGACCCAGTACTTC. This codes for CASSLRAGSETQYF.

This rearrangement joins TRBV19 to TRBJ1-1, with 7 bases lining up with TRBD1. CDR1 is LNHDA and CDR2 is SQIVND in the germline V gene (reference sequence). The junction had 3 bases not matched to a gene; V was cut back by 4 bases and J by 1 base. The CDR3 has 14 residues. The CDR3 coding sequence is TGTGCCAGTAGTACCGACAGGGCGAACACTGAAGCTTTCTTT. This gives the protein CASSTDRANTEAFF.

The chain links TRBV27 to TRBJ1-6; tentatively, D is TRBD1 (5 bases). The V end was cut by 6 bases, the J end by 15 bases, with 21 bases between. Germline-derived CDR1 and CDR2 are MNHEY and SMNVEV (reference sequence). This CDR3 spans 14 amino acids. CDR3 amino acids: CASRWSQGAGNLHF. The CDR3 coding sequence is TGTGCCAGCAGGTGGTCCCAAGGGGCAGGTAACCTCCACTTT.

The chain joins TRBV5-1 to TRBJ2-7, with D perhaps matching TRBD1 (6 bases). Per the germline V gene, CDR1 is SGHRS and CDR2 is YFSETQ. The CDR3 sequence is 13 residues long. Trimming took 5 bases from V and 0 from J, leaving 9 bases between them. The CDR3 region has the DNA TGCGCCAGCAGACGACAGGACTCCTACGAGCAGTACTTC. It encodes CASRRQDSYEQYF.

The CDR3 loop reads CASSEWGGGGSPLHF. The CDR3 bases are TGTGCCAGCAGTGAATGGGGGGGTGGAGGATCACCCCTCCACTTT. The chain employs TRBV25-1 and TRBJ1-6; D may be TRBD1 (5 bases). CDR3 length: 15 amino acids. The V end lost 1 base, the J end lost 10 bases, and 14 bases lay between the germline ends. Germline V CDR1 and CDR2: MGHDK, SYGVNS.

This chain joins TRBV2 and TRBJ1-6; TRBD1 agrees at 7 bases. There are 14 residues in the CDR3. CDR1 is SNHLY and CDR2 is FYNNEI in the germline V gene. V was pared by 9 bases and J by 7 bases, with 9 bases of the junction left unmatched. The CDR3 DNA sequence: TGTGCCAGAGAAACGACAGGGCGCAATTCACCCCTCCACTTT. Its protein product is CARETTGRNSPLHF.